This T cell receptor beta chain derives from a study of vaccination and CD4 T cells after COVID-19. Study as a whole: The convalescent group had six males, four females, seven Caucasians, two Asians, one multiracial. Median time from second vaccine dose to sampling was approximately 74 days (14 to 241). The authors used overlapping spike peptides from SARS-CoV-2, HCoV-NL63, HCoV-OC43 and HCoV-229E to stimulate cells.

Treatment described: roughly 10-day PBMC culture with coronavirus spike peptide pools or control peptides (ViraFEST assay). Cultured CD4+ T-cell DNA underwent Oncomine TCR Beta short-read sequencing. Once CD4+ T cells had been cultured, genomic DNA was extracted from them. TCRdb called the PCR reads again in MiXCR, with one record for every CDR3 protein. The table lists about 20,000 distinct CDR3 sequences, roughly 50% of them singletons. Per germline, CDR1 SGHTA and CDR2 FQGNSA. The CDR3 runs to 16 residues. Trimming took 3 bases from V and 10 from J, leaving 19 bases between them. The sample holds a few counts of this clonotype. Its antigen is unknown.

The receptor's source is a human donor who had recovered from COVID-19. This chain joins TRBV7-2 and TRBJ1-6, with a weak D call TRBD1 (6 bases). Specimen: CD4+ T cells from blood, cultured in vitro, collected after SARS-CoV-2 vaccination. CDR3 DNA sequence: TGTGCCAGCAGCTTGGAAAACAGGGCAAGGGGATCACCCCTCCACTTT. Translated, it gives CASSLENRARGSPLHF. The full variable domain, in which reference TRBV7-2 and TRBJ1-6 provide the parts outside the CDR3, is GAGVSQSPSNKVTEKGKDVELRCDPISGHTALYWYRQSLGQGLEFLIYFQGNSAPDKSGLPSDRFSAERTGGSVSTLTIQRTQQEDSAVYLCASSLENRARGSPLHFGNGTRLTVT.